This T cell receptor (beta chain) was identified during a study of blood T cells in healthy people across ages. Primed by a sample-barcoded 5' primer and a J-beta primer mix, a second PCR proceeded for roughly 6 to 12 cycles. TCRdb re-called the 5' RACE reads with MiXCR, one entry per CDR3 protein. The data show 650,000 to 1,000,000 distinct CDR3 sequences, 30% to 45% seen once. This clonotype occurred a few times. Material: blood. The source is a man younger than 30 in good health.

The CDR3 DNA is TGTGCCAGCAGTTTGGCCGGAGGGAGAGTGGCCAAAAACATTCAGTACTTC. This codes for CASSLAGGRVAKNIQYF. V usage is TRBV12-3 or TRBV12-4 and J usage is TRBJ2-4; weak D call: TRBD2 (6 bases). Between the trimmed V and J ends, which lost 3 bases and 1 base, there was a span of 16 bases. The CDR3 loop spans 17 amino acids.